This T cell receptor beta chain came from a study of CD8+CD57+ T cells in acquired aplastic anemia. Study at large: Sorted CD4+ and CD8+ cells gave a mean 3.2 ug DNA, range about 0.2 to 27.4 ug. Broader study findings: Patients and controls had CD8+ Simpson's diversity values that were not significantly distinct.

As concerns this clonotype: No antigen is known for it.

V lost 0 bases and J lost 0, with 9 bases in between. CDR1 and CDR2 (germline): WSHSY, SAAADI. The CDR3 contains 16 residues. The TCR beta profiling, which covered VDJ combination and CDR3 sequence, was carried out using genomic DNA as the template. Via MiXCR, TCRdb re-called the reads, giving one row per CDR3 protein. The data show under 350,000 distinct CDR3 sequences, around 60% seen once. The V call is TRBV10-2, the J call TRBJ2-4; D gene uncertain. Material for sequencing was sorted CD4+, CD8+, or CD8+CD57+ T cells (not recorded which) from PBMCs. The receptor comes from a human donor with severe aplastic anemia or a healthy control (not recorded which). The CDR3 here is CASSESGSIAKNIQYF. The CDR3 coding sequence is TGCGCCAGCAGTGAGTCGGGCAGTATAGCCAAAAACATTCAGTACTTC.